This TCR beta chain was obtained from a study of T-cell memory formation after mild COVID-19. Background on the study: Clustering of TCRs was largely donor specific.

5'RACE with constant-segment primers yielded barcoded, UMI-tagged TCR alpha and TCR beta cDNA libraries. TCRdb re-called the 5' RACE reads through MiXCR, storing one row per CDR3 protein. The data show more than 300,000 distinct CDR3 sequences, 20% to 25% seen once. The CDR3 loop spans 15 amino acids. Per germline, CDR1 SGHVS and CDR2 FQNEAQ. With 0 bases removed from V and 5 bases from J, the gap between germline ends came to 11 bases. Turning to this clonotype: As yet, its antigen is unknown.

Study results and caveats: Still unconfirmed is whether the second-wave clones peaking on day 37 recognized SARS-CoV-2. Later expanders leaned CD4+, whereas day 15 to 85 contracting clones were balanced CD4/CD8.

This chain uses TRBV7-8 with TRBJ1-5; D might be TRBD1 (5 bases). Sequenced: PBMCs or a T cell subset sorted from them (not recorded which). The TCR originated in a man aged 18 to 35 who had mild COVID-19 (a few samples of this study predate the infection). Cell type and time point are not known. CDR3 residues: CASSLARAGHQPQHF. CDR3 coding DNA: TGTGCCAGCAGCTTAGCACGGGCAGGGCATCAGCCCCAGCATTTT.